One and the same sample provided the 9 T cell receptor beta chains below, sequenced in a study of cytomegalovirus exposure and HLA in healthy donors. The PCR used 60 Vbeta and 13 Jbeta primers. Sequencing was performed with immunoSEQ multiplex PCR; in TCRdb, only in-frame clones are kept and a portion is missing. The profile shows about 250,000 clones, about 66% of them singletons. Sequenced input: PBMCs. Receptors were obtained from a female donor in good health and CMV-seronegative.

The chain combines TRBV5-4 with TRBJ1-1; a weak D match, TRBD1 (6 bases). Deletions cut 0 bases from V and 0 bases from J, with 15 bases between. Looked up from germline, CDR1 is SGHNT and CDR2 is YYREEE (reference sequence). This CDR3 comprises 17 residues. Here the CDR3 reads CASSLGPTGRLNTEAFF. The CDR3 nucleotides are TGTGCCAGCAGCTTGGGACCTACAGGGCGGCTGAACACTGAAGCTTTCTTT.

V usage is TRBV7-6 and J usage is TRBJ2-7, with 8 nucleotides matching TRBD1. Germline CDR1 SGHVS, CDR2 FNYEAQ. The CDR3 spans 17 residues. The J segment lost 1 base and the V segment lost 0 bases, leaving 8 bases of the junction unmatched. Here the CDR3 reads CASSLALGTGLSYEQYF. The CDR3 coding sequence is TGTGCCAGCAGCTTAGCATTAGGGACAGGACTTTCCTACGAGCAGTACTTC.

The chain combines TRBV12-5 with TRBJ2-1, with D possibly being TRBD2 (5 bases). The CDR3 runs to 14 residues. V shed 5 bases and J shed 6 bases, with 14 bases lying between them. Germline lookup yields CDR1 LGHNT and CDR2 FRNRAP. The CDR3 is CASGLGIPGNEQFF. The CDR3 coding sequence is TGTGCTAGTGGTCTCGGGATTCCAGGCAATGAGCAGTTCTTC.

The chain joins TRBV5-1 to TRBJ2-3; D call uncertain. V lost 0 bases, J lost 2 bases, and 13 bases lay in between. Germline-derived CDR1 and CDR2 are SGHRS and YFSETQ. The CDR3 extends over 16 amino acids. The CDR3 reads CASSLAHADFTDTQYF. CDR3 DNA: TGCGCCAGCAGCTTGGCCCACGCGGATTTCACAGATACGCAGTATTTT.

The rearrangement links TRBV19 to TRBJ1-3; no definite D call. The CDR3 extends over 15 amino acids. The V gene's germline CDR1 is LNHDA and CDR2 SQIVND (reference sequence). Trimming shortened V by 8 bases and J by 2 bases, and 16 bases separated the two germline ends. The CDR3 here is CASSPWSAAGNTIYF. DNA for the CDR3: TGTGCCAGTTCTCCCTGGTCCGCGGCTGGAAACACCATATATTTT.

The rearrangement links TRBV2 to TRBJ2-3; 7 bases are a match to TRBD2. Germline CDR1 and CDR2: SNHLY and FYNNEI. The CDR3 covers 15 residues. Trimming at V came to 4 bases and at J to 0 bases, leaving 4 bases not matched to a gene. CDR3 sequence: CASSVNSGSTDTQYF. The CDR3 nucleotides read TGTGCCAGCAGTGTAAATAGCGGGAGCACAGATACGCAGTATTTT.

The V and J genes are TRBV4-1 and TRBJ1-2; D gene uncertain. V gave up 0 bases and J gave up 8 bases, with 10 bases separating them. The CDR3 contains 13 residues. CDR1 and CDR2 (germline): MGHRA, YSYEKL. In DNA form, the CDR3 reads TGCGCCAGCAGCCAAGATCGGGGTAACGGCTACACCTTC. It is translated as CASSQDRGNGYTF.

The chain joins TRBV20-1 to TRBJ2-7; a possible D gene is TRBD1 (5 bases). CDR3 size: 11 residues. Looked up from germline, CDR1 is DFQATT and CDR2 is SNEGSKA (reference sequence). The germline V and J ends were trimmed by 3 bases and 5 bases, with 8 bases remaining between them. Written as DNA, the CDR3 is TGCAGTGCTAGTAGACAGAACGAGCAGTACTTC. Its translation is CSASRQNEQYF.

The chain is built from TRBV11-1 and TRBJ2-3, with 13 bases aligning to TRBD2. This CDR3 has 17 residues. The V gene end was trimmed by 6 bases and the J gene end by 2 bases; junction bases not matched to a gene: 8. The germline gives CDR1 SGHAT, CDR2 FQDESV (reference sequence). CDR3 nucleotides: TGTGCCAGCAGGGTGCCGGGACTAGCGGGACCCACAGATACGCAGTATTTT. It translates to CASRVPGLAGPTDTQYF.